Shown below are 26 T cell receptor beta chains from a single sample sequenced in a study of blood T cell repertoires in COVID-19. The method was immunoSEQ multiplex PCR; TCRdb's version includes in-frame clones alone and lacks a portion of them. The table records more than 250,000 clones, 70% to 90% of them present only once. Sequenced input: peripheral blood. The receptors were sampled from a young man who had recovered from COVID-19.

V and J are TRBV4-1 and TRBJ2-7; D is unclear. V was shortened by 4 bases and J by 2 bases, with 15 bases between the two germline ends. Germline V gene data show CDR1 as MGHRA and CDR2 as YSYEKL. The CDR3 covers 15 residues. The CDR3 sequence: CASSRLPQAAYEQYF. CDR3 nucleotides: TGCGCCAGCAGCCGTCTCCCGCAGGCAGCCTACGAGCAGTACTTC.

CDR3 amino acids: CASSSPGQIIYEQYF. Here the CDR3 DNA reads TGTGCCAGCAGTTCCCCGGGACAGATTATCTACGAGCAGTACTTC. This rearrangement joins TRBV27 to TRBJ2-7; TRBD1 agrees at 7 bases. Germline assignment: CDR1 MNHEY and CDR2 SMNVEV (reference sequence). This CDR3 region has 15 residues. With V trimmed by 4 bases and J by 3 bases, 9 bases remained unmatched.

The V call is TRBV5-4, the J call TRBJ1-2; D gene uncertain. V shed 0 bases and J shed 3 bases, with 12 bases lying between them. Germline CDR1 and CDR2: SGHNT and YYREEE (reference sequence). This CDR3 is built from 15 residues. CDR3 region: CASSLGKEIDYGYTF. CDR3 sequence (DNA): TGTGCCAGCAGCTTGGGTAAAGAAATAGACTATGGCTACACCTTC. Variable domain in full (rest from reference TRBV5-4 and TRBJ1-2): ETGVTQSPTHLIKTRGQQVTLRCSSQSGHNTVSWYQQALGQGPQFIFQYYREEENGRGNFPPRFSGLQFPNYSSELNVNALELDDSALYLCASSLGKEIDYGYTFGSGTRLTVV.

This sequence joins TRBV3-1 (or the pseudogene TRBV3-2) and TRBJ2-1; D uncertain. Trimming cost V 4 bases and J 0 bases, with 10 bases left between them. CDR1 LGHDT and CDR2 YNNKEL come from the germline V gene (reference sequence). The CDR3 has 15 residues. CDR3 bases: TGTGCCAGCAGCCTAGCCTTAAGCTCCTACAATGAGCAGTTCTTC. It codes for CASSLALSSYNEQFF.

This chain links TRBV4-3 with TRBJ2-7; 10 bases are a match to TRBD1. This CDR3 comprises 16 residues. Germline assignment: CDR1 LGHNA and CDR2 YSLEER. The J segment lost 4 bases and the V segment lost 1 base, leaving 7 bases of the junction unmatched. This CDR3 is CASSQGGTGAVYEQYF. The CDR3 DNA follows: TGCGCCAGCAGCCAAGGGGGGACAGGGGCGGTGTACGAGCAGTACTTC.

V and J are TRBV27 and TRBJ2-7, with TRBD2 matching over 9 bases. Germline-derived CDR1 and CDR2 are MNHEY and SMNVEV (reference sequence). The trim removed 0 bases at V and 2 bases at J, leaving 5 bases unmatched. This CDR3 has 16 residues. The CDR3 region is CASSLSWVAGAYEQYF. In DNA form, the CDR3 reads TGTGCCAGCAGTTTATCGTGGGTAGCGGGAGCCTACGAGCAGTACTTC.

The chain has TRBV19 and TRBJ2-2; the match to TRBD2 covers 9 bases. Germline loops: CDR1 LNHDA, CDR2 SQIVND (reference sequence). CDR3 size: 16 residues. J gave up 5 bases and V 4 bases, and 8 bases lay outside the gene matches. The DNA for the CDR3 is TGTGCCAGTAGTACCGACTTAGCGGGGGTTACCGGGGAGCTGTTTTTT. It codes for CASSTDLAGVTGELFF.

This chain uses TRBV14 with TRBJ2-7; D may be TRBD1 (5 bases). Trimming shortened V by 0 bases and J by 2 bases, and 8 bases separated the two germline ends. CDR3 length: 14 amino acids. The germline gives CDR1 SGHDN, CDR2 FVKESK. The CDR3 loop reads CASSQETAAYEQYF. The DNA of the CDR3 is TGTGCCAGCAGCCAAGAGACAGCTGCCTACGAGCAGTACTTC.

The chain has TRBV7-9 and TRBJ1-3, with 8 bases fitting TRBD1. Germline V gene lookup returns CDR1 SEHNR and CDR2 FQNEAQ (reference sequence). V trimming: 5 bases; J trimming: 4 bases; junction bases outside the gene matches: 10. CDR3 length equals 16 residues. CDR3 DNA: TGTGCCAGCAGCGCCCTAGGACAGGGTCAAGGAAACACCATATATTTT. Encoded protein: CASSALGQGQGNTIYF. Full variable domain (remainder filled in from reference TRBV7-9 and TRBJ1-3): DTGVSQNPRHKITKRGQNVTFRCDPISEHNRLYWYRQTLGQGPEFLTYFQNEAQLEKSRLLSDRFSAERPKGSFSTLEIQRTEQGDSAMYLCASSALGQGQGNTIYFGEGSWLTVV.

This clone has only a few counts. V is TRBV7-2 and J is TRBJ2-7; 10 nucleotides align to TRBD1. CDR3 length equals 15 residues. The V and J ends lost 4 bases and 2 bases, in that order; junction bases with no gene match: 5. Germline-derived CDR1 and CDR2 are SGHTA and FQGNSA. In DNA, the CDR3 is TGTGCCAGCAGCTCCCTCGGGACAGGGGCCTACGAGCAGTACTTC. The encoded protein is CASSSLGTGAYEQYF.

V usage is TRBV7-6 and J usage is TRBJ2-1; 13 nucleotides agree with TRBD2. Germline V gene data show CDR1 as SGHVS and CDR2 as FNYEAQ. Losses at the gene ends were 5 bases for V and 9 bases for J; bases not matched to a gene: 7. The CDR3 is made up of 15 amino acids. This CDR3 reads CASSTRTSGSFEQFF. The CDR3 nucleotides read TGTGCCAGCAGCACCAGGACTAGCGGGAGTTTTGAGCAGTTCTTC. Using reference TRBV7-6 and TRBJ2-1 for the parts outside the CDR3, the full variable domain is GAGVSQSPRYKVTKRGQDVALRCDPISGHVSLYWYRQALGQGPEFLTYFNYEAQQDKSGLPNDRFSAERPEGSISTLTIQRTEQRDSAMYRCASSTRTSGSFEQFFGPGTRLTVL.

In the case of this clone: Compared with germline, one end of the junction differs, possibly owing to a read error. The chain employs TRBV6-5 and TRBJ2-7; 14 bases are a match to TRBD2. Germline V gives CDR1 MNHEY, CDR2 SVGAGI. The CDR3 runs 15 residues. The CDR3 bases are TGTGCCAGCAACACAGGCCCAGAGGGACTAGCGGGGGCCAAATTC. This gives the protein CASNTGPEGLAGAKF.

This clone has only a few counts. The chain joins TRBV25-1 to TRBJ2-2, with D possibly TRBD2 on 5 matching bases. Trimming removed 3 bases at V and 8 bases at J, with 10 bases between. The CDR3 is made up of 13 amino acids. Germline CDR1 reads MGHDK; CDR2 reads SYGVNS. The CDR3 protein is CASSDLRRGELFF. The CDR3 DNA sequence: TGTGCCAGCAGTGATCTTAGGAGGGGGGAGCTGTTTTTT.

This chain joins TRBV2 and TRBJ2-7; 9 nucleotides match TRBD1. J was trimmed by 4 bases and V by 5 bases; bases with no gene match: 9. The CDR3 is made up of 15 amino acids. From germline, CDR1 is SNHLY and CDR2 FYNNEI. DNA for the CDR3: TGTGCCAGCAGTTTCCGGACAGGGGCAATTTACGAGCAGTACTTC. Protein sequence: CASSFRTGAIYEQYF.

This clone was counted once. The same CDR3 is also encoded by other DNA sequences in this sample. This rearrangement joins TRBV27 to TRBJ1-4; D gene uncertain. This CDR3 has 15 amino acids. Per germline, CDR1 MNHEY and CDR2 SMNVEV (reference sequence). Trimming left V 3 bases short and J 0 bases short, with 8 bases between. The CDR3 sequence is CASSLTAATNEKLFF. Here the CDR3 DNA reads TGTGCCAGCAGTTTGACGGCGGCAACTAATGAAAAACTGTTTTTT.

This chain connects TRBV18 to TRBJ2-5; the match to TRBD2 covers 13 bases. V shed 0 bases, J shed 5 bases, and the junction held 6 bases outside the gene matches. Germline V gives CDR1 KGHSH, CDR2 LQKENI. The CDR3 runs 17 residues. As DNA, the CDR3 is TGTGCCAGCTCACCACCGGGACTAGCGGGATCGTGGGAGACCCAGTACTTC. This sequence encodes CASSPPGLAGSWETQYF. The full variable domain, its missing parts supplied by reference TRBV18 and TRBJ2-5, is NAGVMQNPRHLVRRRGQEARLRCSPMKGHSHVYWYRQLPEEGLKFMVYLQKENIIDESGMPKERFSAEFPKEGPSILRIQQVVRGDSAAYFCASSPPGLAGSWETQYFGPGTRLLVL.

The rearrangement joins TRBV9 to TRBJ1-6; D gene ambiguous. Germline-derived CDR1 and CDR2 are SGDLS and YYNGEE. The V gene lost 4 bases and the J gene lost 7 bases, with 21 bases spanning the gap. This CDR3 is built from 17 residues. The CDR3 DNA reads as TGTGCCAGCAGCAGTTCACCGGGGTTACATACGAATTCACCCCTCCACTTT. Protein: CASSSSPGLHTNSPLHF.

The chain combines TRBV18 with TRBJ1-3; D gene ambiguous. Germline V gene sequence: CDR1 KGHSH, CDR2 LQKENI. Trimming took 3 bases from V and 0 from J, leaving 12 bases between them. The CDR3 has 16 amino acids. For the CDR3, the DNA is TGTGCCAGCTCACCCAGGCGGGGAGACTCTGGAAACACCATATATTTT. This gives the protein CASSPRRGDSGNTIYF.

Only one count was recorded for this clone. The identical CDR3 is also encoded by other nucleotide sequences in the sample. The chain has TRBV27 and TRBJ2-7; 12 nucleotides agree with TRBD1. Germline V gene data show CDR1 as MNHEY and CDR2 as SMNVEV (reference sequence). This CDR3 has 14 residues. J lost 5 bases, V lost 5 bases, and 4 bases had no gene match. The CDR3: CASSAGTGGNEQYF. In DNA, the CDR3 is TGTGCCAGCAGTGCCGGGACAGGGGGCAACGAGCAGTACTTC.

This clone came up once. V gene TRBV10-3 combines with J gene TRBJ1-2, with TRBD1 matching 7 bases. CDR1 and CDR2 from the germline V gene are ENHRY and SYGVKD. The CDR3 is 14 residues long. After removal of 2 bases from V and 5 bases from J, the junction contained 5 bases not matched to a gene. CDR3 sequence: CAISEGDREYGYTF. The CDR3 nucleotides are TGTGCCATCAGTGAGGGGGACAGAGAGTATGGCTACACCTTC.

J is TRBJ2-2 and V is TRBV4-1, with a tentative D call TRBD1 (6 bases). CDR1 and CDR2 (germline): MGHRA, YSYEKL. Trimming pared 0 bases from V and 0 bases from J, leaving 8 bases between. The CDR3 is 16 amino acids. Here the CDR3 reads CASSQDEGANTGELFF. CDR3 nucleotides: TGCGCCAGCAGCCAAGATGAGGGGGCGAACACCGGGGAGCTGTTTTTT.

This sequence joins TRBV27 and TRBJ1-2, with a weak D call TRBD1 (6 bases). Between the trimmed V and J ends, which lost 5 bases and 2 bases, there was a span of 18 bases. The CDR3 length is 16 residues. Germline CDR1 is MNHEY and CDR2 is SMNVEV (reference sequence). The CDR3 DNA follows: TGTGCCAGCAGTAAAAGACAGGACCATGACAACTATGGCTACACCTTC. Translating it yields CASSKRQDHDNYGYTF.

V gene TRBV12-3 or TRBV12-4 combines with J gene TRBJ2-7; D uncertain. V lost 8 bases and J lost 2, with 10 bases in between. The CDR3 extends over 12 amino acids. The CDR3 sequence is CASRYSTYEQYF. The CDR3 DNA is TGTGCCAGCCGATACAGCACCTACGAGCAGTACTTC.

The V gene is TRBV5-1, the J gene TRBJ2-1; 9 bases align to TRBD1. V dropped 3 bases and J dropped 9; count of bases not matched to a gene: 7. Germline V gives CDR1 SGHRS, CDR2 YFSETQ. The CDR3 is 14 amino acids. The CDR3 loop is CASSSQGAPGEQFF. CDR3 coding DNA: TGCGCCAGCAGCTCACAGGGGGCGCCCGGTGAGCAGTTCTTC.

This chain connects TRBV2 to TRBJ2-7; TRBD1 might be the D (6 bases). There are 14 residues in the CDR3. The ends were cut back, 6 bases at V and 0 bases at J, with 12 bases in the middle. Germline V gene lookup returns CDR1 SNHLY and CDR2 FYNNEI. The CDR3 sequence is CASRIQGNSYEQYF. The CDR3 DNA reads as TGTGCCAGCAGAATACAGGGCAACTCCTACGAGCAGTACTTC.

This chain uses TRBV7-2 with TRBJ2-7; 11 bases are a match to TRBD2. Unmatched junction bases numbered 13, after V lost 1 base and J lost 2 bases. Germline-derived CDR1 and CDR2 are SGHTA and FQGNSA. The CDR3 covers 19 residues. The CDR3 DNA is TGTGCCAGCAGCTTAGAGACTAGCGGGACCGGTCGGAGGGCCTACGAGCAGTACTTC. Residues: CASSLETSGTGRRAYEQYF.